This TCR beta chain appears in the sequencing data of a study of blood T cell repertoires in COVID-19 (dated by TCRdb to the early 2020s). For the wider study: Samples from collaborators originated in the United States, Italy and Spain and spanned both the acute and convalescent phases of COVID-19. The prospective study material was composed of cDNA or gDNA derived from T cells, B-cell-depleted T cells, or PBMCs. The dataset comprised deeply sampled blood TCRbeta repertoires from subjects exposed to, actively infected with, or recovered from COVID-19. A freely available public database, intended as a resource for researchers studying the immune response to SARS-CoV-2, is where the repertoires were released. The samples were drawn from the first 160 participants of the ongoing ImmuneRACE study and from 950 to 1,500 subjects provided by 6 global collaborators. Nearly every sample came with metadata listing a de-identified subject ID, COVID-19 status, age in years and sex. HLA class I and class II types, where available, came from metadata supplied by the sample provider rather than from assay-based typing. Beyond this particular receptor, the publication reports: Clinical and demographic metadata were provided uncurated, with the amount varying by source and participant.

TCRbeta CDR3 regions were amplified from genomic DNA by means of the immunoSEQ Assay, a bias-controlled multiplex PCR. In the original analysis: Within the assay, amplification of reference gene primers was used to estimate how many nucleated cells each sample contained. Sequence reads were collapsed and filtered to measure the absolute abundance of every unique TCRbeta CDR3 rearrangement. Productive Simpson clonality was computed per sample as the square root of Simpson's diversity index over productive rearrangements. In TCRdb, the immuneACCESS table is reduced to in-frame sequences with V and J assigned. These tables do not hold every clone; where another copy was compared, an unresolved V gene accounts for under half, and the others remain unexplained. That table gives V, J and clone size, and the DNA gave D and trimming. This sample holds around 100,000 clones; just over 90% were observed only once. Jointly, the top ten make up about 5.2% of the sample.

The germline V gene encodes CDR1 LNHDA and CDR2 SQIVND (reference sequence). The CDR3, cysteine through phenylalanine, is 16 amino acids long. The entry retains the CDR3 DNA only, 48 bases that are in frame from base 1. Germline trimming amounts to 4 bases on V and 3 bases on J, with 6 as the count of junction bases outside the gene matches. Points on this clone: It has no known antigen specificity. Qualities for individual bases were not recorded, and no much larger clone is one base off.

Whole blood was collected in K2EDTA tubes by collaborating institutions according to the institutions' own protocols. For TCRbeta analysis, collaborators shipped samples in one of three forms: frozen whole blood, isolated PBMCs, or DNA extracted from either of those sample types. The chain joins TRBV19 to TRBJ2-1, with 10 bases matching TRBD2. The sample was peripheral blood. The clonotype comes from a man aged 50 or older with acute or convalescent COVID-19. At the DNA level, the sequence is TGTGCCAGTAGTACCCCGGGACTAGCGAACTACAATGAGCAGTTCTTC. Its protein product is CASSTPGLANYNEQFF. Supplemented by the reference TRBV19 and TRBJ2-1 proteins around the CDR3, the complete variable domain is DGGITQSPKYLFRKEGQNVTLSCEQNLNHDAMYWYRQDPGQGLRLIYYSQIVNDFQKGDIAEGYSVSREKKESFPLTVTSAQKNPTAFYLCASSTPGLANYNEQFFGPGTRLTVL.